The T cell receptor (beta chain) under discussion was sequenced for a study of T-cell reconstitution after alpha-beta-depleted transplantation in children. A TCRbeta library incorporating unique molecular identifiers was prepared. MiXCR was run by TCRdb on the PCR reads, yielding one entry per CDR3 protein. The repertoire holds more than 7,500 distinct CDR3 sequences, with about 15% as singletons. This clonotype occurred many times. The antigen is not known. Germline V CDR1 and CDR2: DFQATT, SNEGSKA (reference sequence). The CDR3 length is 17 residues. With V trimmed by 3 bases and J by 1 base, 12 bases remained unmatched. Whole-study findings and limits: The origin of high day-60 TCRbeta diversity in some patients lay in surviving recipient T cells and thymic progenitors. Newly made T cells mostly supplied T-cell counts and diversity one year after transplant. Reportedly, alpha-beta T cells present about two months post-transplant originated from several hundred expanded clones of graft origin.

This specimen was PBMCs, mostly from graft donor cells, taken 60 days after TCRalphabeta/CD19-depleted stem cell transplant. This TCR was recovered from a male patient aged 10 to 17 who had a stem cell transplant for acute lymphoblastic leukemia, so the T cells may come from the graft donor. The chain combines TRBV20-1 with TRBJ1-1; 9 nucleotides line up with TRBD1. CDR3 sequence reads: CSASTSGQGKGNTEAFF. The CDR3 region has the DNA TGCAGTGCTAGTACTTCTGGACAGGGGAAGGGGAACACTGAAGCTTTCTTT.